This T cell receptor beta chain is drawn from a study of shared clonotypes between healthy human individuals. In the study overall: Every donor yielded three CD4 naive, three CD4 memory, two CD8 naive and one CD8 memory plate. Study-wide findings and caveats: Compared with memory subsets, naive subsets generally had larger estimated richness. Against clonotypes common to all four donors, non-shared ones had lower generation probabilities.

On this clone itself: The antigen is unknown.

Each PCR replicate from the sorted subsets contained about 180 ng DNA, which is about 30,000 T cell genomes. Here immunoSEQ multiplex PCR was the method, and the copy in TCRdb shows in-frame clones only, minus some. The top ten hold about 1.2% of the sample, which has some 1,400,000 clones, roughly 96% seen once. Germline CDR1 reads MDHEN; CDR2 reads SYDVKM. The CDR3 length is 16 residues. V was pared by 5 bases and J by 2 bases, with 6 bases of the junction left unmatched. Sequences were obtained from naive CD4+ T cells sorted from blood. Stated subset: CD45RA+ positively selected. The J gene is TRBJ2-7, the V gene TRBV28, with 13 nucleotides matching TRBD2. This sequence was found in a man aged 30 to 45 in good health. The CDR3 nucleotides read TGTGCCAGCAGTAGATTCGGGACTAGCGGGACCTACGAGCAGTACTTC. Translating gives CASSRFGTSGTYEQYF. Supplemented by reference TRBV28 and TRBJ2-7, the full variable domain reads DVKVTQSSRYLVKRTGEKVFLECVQDMDHENMFWYRQDPGLGLRLIYFSYDVKMKEKGDIPEGYSVSREKKERFSLILESASTNQTSMYLCASSRFGTSGTYEQYFGPGTRLTVT.